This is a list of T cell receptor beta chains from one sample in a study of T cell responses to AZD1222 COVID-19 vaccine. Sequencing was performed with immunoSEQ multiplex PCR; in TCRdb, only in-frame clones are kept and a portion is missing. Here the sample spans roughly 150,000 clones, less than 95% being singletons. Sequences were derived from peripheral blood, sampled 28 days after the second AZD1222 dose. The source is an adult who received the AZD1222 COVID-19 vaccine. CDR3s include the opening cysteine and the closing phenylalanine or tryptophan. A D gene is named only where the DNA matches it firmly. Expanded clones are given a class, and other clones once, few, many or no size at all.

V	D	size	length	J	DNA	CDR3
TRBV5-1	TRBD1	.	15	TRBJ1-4	TGCGCCAGCAGCCCAACAGGGGTAACTAATGAAAAACTGTTTTTT	CASSPTGVTNEKLFF
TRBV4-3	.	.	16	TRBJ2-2	TGCGCCAGCAGCCAAGGGGCCGGGAGTAGTACCGGGGAGCTGTTTTTT	CASSQGAGSSTGELFF
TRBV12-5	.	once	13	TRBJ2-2	TGTGCTAGTGGGACCCGTGAGGACGGGGAGCTGTTTTTT	CASGTREDGELFF
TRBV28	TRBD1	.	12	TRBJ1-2	TGTGCCAGTCACAGGGGAGACTATGGCTACACCTTC	CASHRGDYGYTF
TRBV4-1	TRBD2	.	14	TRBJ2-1	TGCGCCAGCAGGAGACGGGAGGGCTATAATGAGCAGTTCTTC	CASRRREGYNEQFF
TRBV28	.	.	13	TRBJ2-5	TGTGCCAGCAGGTGGTGGGGCGAAGAGACCCAGTACTTC	CASRWWGEETQYF
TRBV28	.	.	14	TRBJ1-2	TGTGCCAGCAGTTCGTCCAGGGAGAACTATGGCTACACCTTC	CASSSSRENYGYTF
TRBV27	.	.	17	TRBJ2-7	TGTGCCAGCAGGAAAGGGGCCCAAACAGGGTTCCCCCACGAGCAGTACTTC	CASRKGAQTGFPHEQYF
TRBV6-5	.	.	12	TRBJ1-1	TGTGCCAGCATATCGACAGCGTCTGAAGCTTTCTTT	CASISTASEAFF
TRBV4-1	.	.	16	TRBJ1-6	TGCGCCAGCAGCCAAGTCGGGGGCCGGGATAATTCACCCCTCCACTTT	CASSQVGGRDNSPLHF
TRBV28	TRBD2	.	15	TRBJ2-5	TGTGTTTCCGGACTAGCGGGAGGGAGGTTAGAGACCCAGTACTTC	CVSGLAGGRLETQYF
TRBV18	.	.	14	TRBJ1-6	TGTGCCAGCTCACCTCTGGGGGAGAATTCACCCCTCCACTTT	CASSPLGENSPLHF
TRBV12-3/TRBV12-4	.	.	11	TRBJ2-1	TGTGCCAGCAGTTCGTACAATGAGCAGTTCTTC	CASSSYNEQFF
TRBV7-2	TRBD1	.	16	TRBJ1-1	TGTGCCAGCAGGCCAGGGGGCGCGGGTATGAACACTGAAGCTTTCTTT	CASRPGGAGMNTEAFF
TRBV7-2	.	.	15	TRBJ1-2	TGTGCCAGCAGCTTAGCCAGGATTGGCTTCTATGGCTACACCTTC	CASSLARIGFYGYTF
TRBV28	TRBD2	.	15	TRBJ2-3	TGTGCCATCGCTAGCGGGGCCCAGGGGACAGATACGCAGTATTTT	CAIASGAQGTDTQYF
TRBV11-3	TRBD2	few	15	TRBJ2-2	TGTGCCAGCAGGGCTAGCGGGAGAGATACCGGGGAGCTGTTTTTT	CASRASGRDTGELFF
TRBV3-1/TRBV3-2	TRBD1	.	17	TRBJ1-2	TGTGCCAGCAGCCCGAACCTTAACAGGGGGCTTATGTATGGCTACACCTTC	CASSPNLNRGLMYGYTF
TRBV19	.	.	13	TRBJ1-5	TGTGCCAGTAGTTATCAGGGTAATCAGCCCCAGCATTTT	CASSYQGNQPQHF
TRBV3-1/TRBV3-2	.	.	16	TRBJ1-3	TGTGCCAGCAGCCCGCGTCAAGGGTACTCTGGAAACACCATATATTTT	CASSPRQGYSGNTIYF
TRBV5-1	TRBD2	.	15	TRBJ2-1	TGCGCCAGCAGCTTGGTAGCGGGAGGCTACAATGAGCAGTTCTTC	CASSLVAGGYNEQFF
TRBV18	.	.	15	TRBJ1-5	TGTGCCAGCTCACTCCCTGGCACCGGCAATCAGCCCCAGCATTTT	CASSLPGTGNQPQHF
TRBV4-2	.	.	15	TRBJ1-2	TGTGCCAGCAGCCAAGCGTCGCAGGGTGTGGGGGGCTACACCTTC	CASSQASQGVGGYTF
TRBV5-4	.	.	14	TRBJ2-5	TGTGCCAGCAGCTTCACCGGGACCAAAGAGACCCAGTACTTC	CASSFTGTKETQYF
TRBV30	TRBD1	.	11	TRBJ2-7	TGTGCCTGGGTGACAGGGATCGAGCAGTACTTC	CAWVTGIEQYF
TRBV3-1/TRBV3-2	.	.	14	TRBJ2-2	TGTGCCAGCAGCCAGTGGGGCAACACCGGGGAGCTGTTTTTT	CASSQWGNTGELFF
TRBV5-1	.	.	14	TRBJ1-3	TGCGCCAGCAGCTTGGGGGGCGCTGGAAACACCATATATTTT	CASSLGGAGNTIYF
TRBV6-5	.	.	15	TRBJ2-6	TGTGCCAGCAGATCCGACAGAGCCGGGGCCAACGTCCTGACTTTC	CASRSDRAGANVLTF
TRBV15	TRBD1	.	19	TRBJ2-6	TGTGCCACCAGCAGAGATGAGGGACAGGAGTTCTCTGGGGCCAACGTCCTGACTTTC	CATSRDEGQEFSGANVLTF
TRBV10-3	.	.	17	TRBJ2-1	TGTGCCATCAGTGGTTCTGGCGGTGGGAGCACCTACAATGAGCAGTTCTTC	CAISGSGGGSTYNEQFF
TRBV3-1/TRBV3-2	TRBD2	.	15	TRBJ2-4	TGTGCCAGCAGCCAAGTTCCCAGCGGGGGGGTCCGTCAGTACTTC	CASSQVPSGGVRQYF
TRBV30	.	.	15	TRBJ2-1	TGTGCCTGGAGTGGCCTCCCTCGGGGGATAAATGAGCAGTTCTTC	CAWSGLPRGINEQFF
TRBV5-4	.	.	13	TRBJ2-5	TGTGCCAGCGGTATCGTAGGGCGGGAGACCCAGTACTTC	CASGIVGRETQYF
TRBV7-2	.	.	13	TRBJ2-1	TGTGCCAGCAGCTTAGAGTCAGCCAGAGAGCAGTTCTTC	CASSLESAREQFF
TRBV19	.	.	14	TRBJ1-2	TGTGCCAGTAGTCCTCAGAGTGGGTTCTATGGCTACACCTTC	CASSPQSGFYGYTF
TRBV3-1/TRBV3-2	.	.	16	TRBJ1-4	TGTGCCAGCAGCCAAGATCGAGAGGGGTCGGCTGAAAAACTGTTTTTT	CASSQDREGSAEKLFF
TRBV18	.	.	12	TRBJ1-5	TGTGCCAGCTCCACCGGAGATCAGCCCCAGCATTTT	CASSTGDQPQHF
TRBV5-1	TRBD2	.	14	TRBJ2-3	TGCGCCAGCAGCCCTAGCGGTCCGGAGGATACGCAGTATTTT	CASSPSGPEDTQYF
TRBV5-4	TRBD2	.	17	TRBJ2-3	TGTGCCAGCAGCTTTCCGGGACTAGCGGGGGTCGCAGATACGCAGTATTTT	CASSFPGLAGVADTQYF
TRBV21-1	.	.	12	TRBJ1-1	TGTGCCAGCAGAAAAGGTATAACTGGGGCTTTCTTT	CASRKGITGAFF
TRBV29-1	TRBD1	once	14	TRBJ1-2	TGCAGCGTAAGAGGGACAGGGGAGAACTATGGCTACACCTTC	CSVRGTGENYGYTF
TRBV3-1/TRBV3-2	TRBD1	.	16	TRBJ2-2	TGTGCCAGCAGCCAAGATACAGGGGCGGTCACCGGGGAGCTGTTTTTT	CASSQDTGAVTGELFF
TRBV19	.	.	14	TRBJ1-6	TGTGCCAGTAGTATCGGTGCACCCAATTCACCCCTCCACTTT	CASSIGAPNSPLHF
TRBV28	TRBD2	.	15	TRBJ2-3	TGTGCCAGCAGCCCCCCGGCTAGCGGGAGATATACGCAGTATTTT	CASSPPASGRYTQYF
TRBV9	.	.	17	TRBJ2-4	TGTGCCAGCAGCGTAGATTTAGACGCGCTAGCCAAAAACATTCAGTACTTC	CASSVDLDALAKNIQYF
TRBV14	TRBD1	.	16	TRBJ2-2	TGTGCCAGCAGCCGAGGACAGGGTATGGCCACCGGGGAGCTGTTTTTT	CASSRGQGMATGELFF
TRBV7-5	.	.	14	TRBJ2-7	TGTGCCAGAAGCTGGGCGAGACATCACTACGAGCAGTACTTC	CARSWARHHYEQYF
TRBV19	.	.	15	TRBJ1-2	TGTGCCAGTAGTACCCAGAGGGGCCGAGGGTATGGCTACACCTTC	CASSTQRGRGYGYTF
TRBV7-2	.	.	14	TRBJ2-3	TGTGCCAGCACCCGACGACGGGGCGGGGATACGCAGTATTTT	CASTRRRGGDTQYF
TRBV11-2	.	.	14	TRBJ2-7	TGTGCCAGCAGCTCCCGGGACAAGGCTCGGGAGCAGTACTTC	CASSSRDKAREQYF
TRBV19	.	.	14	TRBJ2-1	TGTGCCAGTAGTATAGAGAAGGGTCGGGTTGAGCAGTTCTTC	CASSIEKGRVEQFF
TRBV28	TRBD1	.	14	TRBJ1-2	TGTGCCAGCAGTGCCTTGACAGGGCCCTATGGCTACACCTTC	CASSALTGPYGYTF
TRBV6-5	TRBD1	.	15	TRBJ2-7	TGTGCCAGCAGTTACTCGAACAGGGGGACCTACGAGCAGTACTTC	CASSYSNRGTYEQYF
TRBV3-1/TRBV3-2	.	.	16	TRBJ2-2	TGTGCCAGCAGCCAAGTAAGAGGGACGGCCACCGGGGAGCTGTTTTTT	CASSQVRGTATGELFF
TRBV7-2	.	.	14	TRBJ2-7	TGTGCCAGCAGCTTTATGGGGCGGGCGGTTGAGCAGTACTTC	CASSFMGRAVEQYF
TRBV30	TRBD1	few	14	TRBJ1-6	TGTGCCTGGAGTTGGGACAGGTTAAATTCACCCCTCCACTTT	CAWSWDRLNSPLHF
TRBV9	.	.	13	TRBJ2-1	TGTGCCAGCAGCGCCGAGACTTCCGGAAAGCAGTTCTTC	CASSAETSGKQFF
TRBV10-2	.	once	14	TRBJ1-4	TGCGCCAGCGACAAGGGGGGGGCAGGTGAAAAACTGTTTTTT	CASDKGGAGEKLFF
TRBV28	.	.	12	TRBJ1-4	TGTGCCAGCAGAGAAACAGATGAAAAACTGTTTTTT	CASRETDEKLFF
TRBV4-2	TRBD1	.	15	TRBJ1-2	TGTGCCAGCAGACCACCGGGACAGGGGAACTATGGCTACACCTTC	CASRPPGQGNYGYTF